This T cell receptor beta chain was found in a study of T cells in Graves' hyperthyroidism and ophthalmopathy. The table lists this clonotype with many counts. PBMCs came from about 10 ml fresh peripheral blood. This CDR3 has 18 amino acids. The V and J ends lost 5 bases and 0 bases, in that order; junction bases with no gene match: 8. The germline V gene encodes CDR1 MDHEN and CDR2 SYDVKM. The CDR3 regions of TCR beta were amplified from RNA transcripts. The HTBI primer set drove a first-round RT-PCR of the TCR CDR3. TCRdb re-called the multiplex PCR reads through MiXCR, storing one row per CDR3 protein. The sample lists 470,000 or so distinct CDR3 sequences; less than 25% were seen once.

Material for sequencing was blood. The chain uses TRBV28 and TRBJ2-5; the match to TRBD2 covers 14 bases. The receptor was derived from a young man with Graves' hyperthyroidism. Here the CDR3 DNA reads TGTGCCAGCAGTCCCGGACTAGCGGGGGGCCCTTACCAAGAGACCCAGTACTTC. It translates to CASSPGLAGGPYQETQYF.